This T cell receptor beta chain appears in the sequencing data of a study of blood T cell repertoires in COVID-19. Turning to the study itself: Sites across the United States, Italy and Spain contributed samples from acute and convalescent COVID-19. From T cells, B-cell-depleted T cells, or PBMCs came the material, which was cDNA or gDNA.

The CDR3 totals 11 residues. CDR1 is DFQATT and CDR2 is SNEGSKA in the germline V gene (reference sequence). V dropped 4 bases and J dropped 1 base, with 3 bases sitting between them. In the original processing: Amplification of reference gene primers provided the estimated nucleated cell counts. Using immunoSEQ multiplex PCR, the repertoire was profiled, and TCRdb retains in-frame clones only, with some absent. From that table come the V and J calls and clone size; the DNA was used to work out D and trimming. Among about 100,000 clones listed, 85% were seen once. This TCR came from a man aged 50 to 59 with active or convalescent COVID-19. The chain has TRBV20-1 and TRBJ2-3; no definite D call. The sample taken for sequencing was peripheral blood. CDR3 DNA: TGCAGTGCTACTCGCACAGATACGCAGTATTTT. It is translated as CSATRTDTQYF.